Following are 16 T cell receptor beta chains from one sample sequenced in a study of T-cell memory formation after mild COVID-19. TCRdb re-called the 5' RACE reads through MiXCR, storing one row per CDR3 protein. The repertoire has roughly 550,000 distinct CDR3 sequences, about 20% of them found once; the top ten carry roughly an eighth. What was sequenced was PBMCs or a T cell subset sorted from them (not recorded which). These receptors were taken from an adult woman who had mild COVID-19 (a few samples of this study predate the infection). Cell type and time point are not known.

This clonotype was observed a few times. V is TRBV5-1 and J is TRBJ2-5; D unresolved. The CDR3 has 13 residues. The V and J ends lost 3 bases and 5 bases respectively, with 11 bases between them. Germline CDR1 reads SGHRS; CDR2 reads YFSETQ. This chain's CDR3 is CASSYGPGETQYF. DNA of the CDR3: TGCGCCAGCAGCTACGGTCCCGGCGAGACCCAGTACTTC. The full variable domain, completed using reference TRBV5-1 and TRBJ2-5, is KAGVTQTPRYLIKTRGQQVTLSCSPISGHRSVSWYQQTPGQGLQFLFEYFSETQRNKGNFPGRFSGRQFSNSRSEMNVSTLELGDSALYLCASSYGPGETQYFGPGTRLLVL.

The CDR3 is CASSHGSYSNQPQHF. The CDR3 region has the DNA TGTGCCAGCAGCCACGGGAGCTATAGCAATCAGCCCCAGCATTTT. The J gene is TRBJ1-5, the V gene TRBV6-2 or TRBV6-3, with D unresolved. Looked up from germline, CDR1 is MNHEY and CDR2 is SVGEGT. The CDR3 covers 15 residues. V dropped 6 bases and J dropped 0 bases, with 12 bases sitting between them.

This clonotype showed up just a few times. The rearrangement links TRBV27 to TRBJ2-7; unclear D gene. The CDR3 is 15 residues long. V lost 2 bases and J lost 1, with 12 bases in between. Germline CDR1 reads MNHEY; CDR2 reads SMNVEV (reference sequence). CDR3 region: CASSLQAVGSYEQYF. For the CDR3, the DNA is TGTGCCAGCAGTTTACAGGCCGTGGGGTCCTACGAGCAGTACTTC.

This chain uses TRBV6-1 with TRBJ2-1; D is ambiguous. Per the germline V gene, CDR1 is MNHNS and CDR2 is SASEGT. The V and J ends lost 2 bases and 1 base respectively, with 9 bases between them. This CDR3 spans 15 amino acids. The CDR3 loop reads CASSEWVSSYNEQFF. The CDR3 coding sequence is TGTGCCAGCAGTGAATGGGTCTCTTCCTACAATGAGCAGTTCTTC.

The sample holds a few counts of this clonotype. The chain carries TRBV5-4 and TRBJ2-1; D might be TRBD1 (5 bases). CDR1 SGHNT and CDR2 YYREEE come from the germline V gene (reference sequence). CDR3 size: 16 residues. The germline V and J ends were trimmed by 3 bases and 0 bases, with 13 bases remaining between them. The CDR3 DNA reads TGTGCCAGCAGCTCAGGGTATCAGAGCTCCTACAATGAGCAGTTCTTC. Translating it yields CASSSGYQSSYNEQFF.

This clonotype was recorded a few times. V is TRBV6-5 and J is TRBJ1-1; tentative D call: TRBD1 (5 bases). V lost 5 bases and J lost 0, with 13 bases in between. The CDR3 runs 15 residues. CDR1 is MNHEY, CDR2 SVGAGI, per germline. This chain's CDR3 is CASSGTWGLNTEAFF. CDR3 sequence (DNA): TGTGCCAGCAGTGGCACGTGGGGGTTGAACACTGAAGCTTTCTTT.

The chain carries TRBV7-9 and TRBJ2-7; 8 bases align to TRBD1. V shed 5 bases, J shed 6 bases, and the junction held 9 bases outside the gene matches. Germline V gene lookup returns CDR1 SEHNR and CDR2 FQNEAQ (reference sequence). The CDR3 is 14 amino acids. CDR3 sequence: CASSPRTGSSEQYF. CDR3 nucleotide sequence: TGTGCCAGCAGCCCCCGGACAGGGTCTAGCGAGCAGTACTTC. Using reference TRBV7-9 and TRBJ2-7 for the parts outside the CDR3, the full variable domain is DTGVSQNPRHKITKRGQNVTFRCDPISEHNRLYWYRQTLGQGPEFLTYFQNEAQLEKSRLLSDRFSAERPKGSFSTLEIQRTEQGDSAMYLCASSPRTGSSEQYFGPGTRLTVT.

The chain recombines TRBV9 with TRBJ2-7, with 9 nucleotides matching TRBD2. Germline V gives CDR1 SGDLS, CDR2 YYNGEE. The junction had 4 bases not matched to a gene; V was cut back by 1 base and J by 5 bases. The CDR3 contains 14 residues. The CDR3 region has the DNA TGTGCCAGCAGCGTAACTAGCGGGCGGAACGAGCAGTACTTC. Amino acids: CASSVTSGRNEQYF.

J is TRBJ1-1 and V is TRBV6-1, with D uncertain. Between the trimmed V and J ends, which lost 2 bases and 0 bases, there was a span of 4 bases. CDR3 length equals 13 residues. Germline CDR1 MNHNS, CDR2 SASEGT. The CDR3 DNA reads as TGTGCCAGCAGTGAATATCTGAACACTGAAGCTTTCTTT. Translated, it gives CASSEYLNTEAFF.

This clonotype appeared a few times. The chain couples TRBV18 to TRBJ2-1; 7 bases align to TRBD1. V shed 3 bases, J shed 5 bases, and the junction held 7 bases outside the gene matches. The germline V gene has CDR1 KGHSH and CDR2 LQKENI. This CDR3 contains 15 residues. CDR3: CASSPTGTEDNEQFF. CDR3 nucleotides: TGTGCCAGCTCACCCACAGGGACAGAGGACAATGAGCAGTTCTTC.

The rearrangement joins TRBV9 to TRBJ2-1, with 8 nucleotides matching TRBD2. Looked up from germline, CDR1 is SGDLS and CDR2 is YYNGEE. The length of the CDR3 is 15 residues. V lost 0 bases, J lost 4 bases, and 3 bases stayed unmatched. In nucleotides, the CDR3 is TGTGCCAGCAGCGTAGAGGCTAGCGGGTACAATGAGCAGTTCTTC. This gives the protein CASSVEASGYNEQFF.

This chain uses TRBV24-1 with TRBJ2-3; TRBD2 matches 9 bases. V shed 3 bases, J shed 2 bases, and the junction held 8 bases outside the gene matches. The V gene's germline CDR1 is KGHDR and CDR2 SFDVKD. This CDR3 has 17 amino acids. Here the CDR3 reads CATSDPRSGGPTDTQYF. For the CDR3, the DNA is TGTGCCACCAGTGATCCCAGGAGCGGGGGGCCCACAGATACGCAGTATTTT.

Only a few counts were recorded for this clonotype. At one end the junction does not follow the germline gene, possibly because of a read error. The V and J genes are TRBV11-3 and TRBJ2-1, with 12 bases matching TRBD2. The CDR3 covers 12 residues. In germline, CDR1 is SGHNT, CDR2 YENEEA. The CDR3 DNA is TGTGCCAGCAGCTCCCGGACTAGCGGGACCCTCTTC. This translates into CASSSRTSGTLF.

This clonotype was recorded a few times. The CDR3 DNA follows: TGTGCCAGTAGTTCCGGGACTACAAGGGGGCCAGAGCAGTTCTTC. As protein: CASSSGTTRGPEQFF. V usage is TRBV19 and J usage is TRBJ2-1; either TRBD1 or TRBD2 may fit D (7 bases each). The ends were cut back, 5 bases at V and 10 bases at J, with 21 bases in the middle. Germline V gene data show CDR1 as LNHDA and CDR2 as SQIVND (reference sequence). This CDR3 region has 15 residues.

This clonotype has only a few counts. The genes are TRBV19 and TRBJ2-1; unclear D gene. The germline V gene has CDR1 LNHDA and CDR2 SQIVND (reference sequence). The CDR3 has 13 residues. Between the trimmed V and J ends, which lost 8 bases and 5 bases, there was a span of 13 bases. The chain's CDR3 is CASSGRRNNEQFF. The CDR3, as DNA: TGTGCCAGTTCTGGGCGCCGCAACAATGAGCAGTTCTTC.

The rearrangement links TRBV5-1 to TRBJ1-1; the D gene is possibly TRBD1 (6 bases). CDR1 and CDR2 from the germline V gene are SGHRS and YFSETQ. Trimming stripped 4 bases from V and 0 bases from J, with 13 bases between. The CDR3 runs to 15 residues. CDR3 loop: CASSPGWTVNTEAFF. CDR3 DNA: TGCGCCAGCAGCCCGGGGTGGACAGTGAACACTGAAGCTTTCTTT.